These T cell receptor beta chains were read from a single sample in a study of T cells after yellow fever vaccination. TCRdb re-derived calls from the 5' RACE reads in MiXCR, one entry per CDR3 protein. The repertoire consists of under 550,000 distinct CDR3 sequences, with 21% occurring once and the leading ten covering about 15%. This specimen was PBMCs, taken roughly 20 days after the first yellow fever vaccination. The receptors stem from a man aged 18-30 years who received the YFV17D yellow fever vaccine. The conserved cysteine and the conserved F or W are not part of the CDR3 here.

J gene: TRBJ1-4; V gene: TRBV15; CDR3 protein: ATSDLADSLEKLF
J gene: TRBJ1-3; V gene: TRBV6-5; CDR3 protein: ASSYSGATGNTIY
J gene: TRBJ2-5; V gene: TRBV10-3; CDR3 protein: AISESTGKETQY
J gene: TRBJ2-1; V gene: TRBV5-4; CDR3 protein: ASSPKGGSSYNEQF
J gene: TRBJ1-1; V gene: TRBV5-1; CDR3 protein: ASSFATGALDTEAF
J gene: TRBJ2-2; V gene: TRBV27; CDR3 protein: ASSFYYNTGELF
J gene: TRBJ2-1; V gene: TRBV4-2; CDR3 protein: ASSKAGLAGDNEQF
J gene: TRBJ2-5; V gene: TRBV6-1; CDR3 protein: ATPSIEVVMETQY
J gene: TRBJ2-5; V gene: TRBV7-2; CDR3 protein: ASSFGLYQETQY
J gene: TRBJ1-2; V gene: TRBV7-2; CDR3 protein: ASSLLARSEIGGYT
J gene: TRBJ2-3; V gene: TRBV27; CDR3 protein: ASSFAGRHTQY
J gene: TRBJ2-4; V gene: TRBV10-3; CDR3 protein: ATGTELAKNIQY
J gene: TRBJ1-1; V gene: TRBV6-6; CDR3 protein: ASSYADRGDAF
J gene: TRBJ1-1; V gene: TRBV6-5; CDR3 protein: ASSYSGDGFTEAF
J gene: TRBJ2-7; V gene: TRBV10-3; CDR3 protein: AIMGQNNYEQY
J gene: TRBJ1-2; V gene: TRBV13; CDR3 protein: ASSLELGQGAGGYT
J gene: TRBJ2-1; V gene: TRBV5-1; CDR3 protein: ASSLLGVAEQF
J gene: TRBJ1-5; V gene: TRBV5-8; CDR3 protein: ASSEKRQVGDQPQH
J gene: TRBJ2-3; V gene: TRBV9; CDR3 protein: ASSVVPGGDTQY
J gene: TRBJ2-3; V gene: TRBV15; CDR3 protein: ATSRTSERTDTQY
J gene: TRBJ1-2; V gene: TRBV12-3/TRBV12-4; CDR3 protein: ASRRFGGTGKNYGYT
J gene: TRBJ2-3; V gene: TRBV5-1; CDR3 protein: ASSPNFSTDTQY
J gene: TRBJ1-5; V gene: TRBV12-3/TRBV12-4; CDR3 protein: ASRPTGSNQPQH
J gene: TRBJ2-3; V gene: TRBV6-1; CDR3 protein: ATNPTGASTDTQY
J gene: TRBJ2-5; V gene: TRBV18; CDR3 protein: ASSPPGSRVREETQY
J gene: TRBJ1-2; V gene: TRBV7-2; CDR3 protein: ASSLEWGAQNSGYT
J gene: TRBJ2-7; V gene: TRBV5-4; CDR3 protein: ASSSRDSPYEQY
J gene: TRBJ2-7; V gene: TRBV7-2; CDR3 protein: ASSQTRGDVGQY
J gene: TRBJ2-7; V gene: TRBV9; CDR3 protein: ASSVGTGDIYEQY
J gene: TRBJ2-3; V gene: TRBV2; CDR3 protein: ASSWSGGTVSDTQY
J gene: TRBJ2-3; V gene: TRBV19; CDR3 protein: ASSTVPGQGADTQY
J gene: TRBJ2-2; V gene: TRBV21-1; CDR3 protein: ASSKGSVSGPGELF
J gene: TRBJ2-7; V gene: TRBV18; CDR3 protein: ASSPMTGPDYEQY
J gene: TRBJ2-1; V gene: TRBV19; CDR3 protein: ASSIGTGGKF
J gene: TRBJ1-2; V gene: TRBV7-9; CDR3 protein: ASISGNGYT
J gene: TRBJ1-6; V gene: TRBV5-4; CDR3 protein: ASSSDTGNNSPLH
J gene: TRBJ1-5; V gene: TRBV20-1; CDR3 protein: SATTANQPQH
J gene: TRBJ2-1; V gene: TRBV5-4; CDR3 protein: ASRWDLSRNEQF
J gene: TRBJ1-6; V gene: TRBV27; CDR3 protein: ASSLLGKSYNSPLH
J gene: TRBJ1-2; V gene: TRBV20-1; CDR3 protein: SARGGSYGYT
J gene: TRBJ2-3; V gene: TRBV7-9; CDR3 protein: ASSLAHPHLTDTQY
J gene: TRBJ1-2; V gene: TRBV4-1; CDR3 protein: ASSQGDGGDYGYT